The 11 T cell receptor beta chains listed next were all sequenced from one sample in a study of molecular identifiers for immune sequencing clone quantification. TCRdb re-called the PCR reads with MiXCR, one entry per CDR3 protein. The sample carries under 600,000 distinct CDR3 sequences, around a fifth recorded once. The source material was naive CD8+ T cells from blood, with Jurkat cell RNA spiked in. Subset denoted: FACS-sorted CD8+CD4-CCR7+CD45RA+ naive T cells. These receptors were collected from a human donor in good health. Some libraries in this study had Jurkat cell RNA spiked in.

This clonotype was detected many times. The chain joins TRBV6-5 to TRBJ2-6, with 7 bases matching TRBD1. From germline, CDR1 is MNHEY and CDR2 SVGAGI. The CDR3 runs 20 residues. The junction had 17 bases not matched to a gene; V was cut back by 6 bases and J by 0 bases. This CDR3 reads CASRRATGDRMDSGANVLTF. The DNA for the CDR3 is TGTGCCAGCAGGAGAGCAACAGGGGACCGAATGGACTCTGGGGCCAACGTCCTGACTTTC.

This clonotype was seen more than once but under ten times. The chain uses TRBV9 and TRBJ2-3; D perhaps matches TRBD1 (5 bases). The CDR3 contains 16 residues. The V end lost 0 bases, the J end lost 2 bases, and 13 bases lay between the germline ends. Germline V CDR1 and CDR2: SGDLS, YYNGEE. The CDR3 coding sequence is TGTGCCAGCAGCGTAGGACTGGGGCAGGACACAGATACGCAGTATTTT. This translates into CASSVGLGQDTDTQYF.

This chain links TRBV5-4 with TRBJ1-1; possibly TRBD1 for D (5 bases). The V gene's germline CDR1 is SGHNT and CDR2 YYREEE (reference sequence). Trimming stripped 0 bases from V and 4 bases from J, with 13 bases between. There are 15 residues in the CDR3. The CDR3 protein is CASSLARDLSTEAFF. CDR3 in DNA: TGTGCCAGCAGCTTGGCGCGGGACCTGAGCACTGAAGCTTTCTTT.

A remark on this clonotype: This may be a read error, as it is one base from a much larger clone. The chain joins TRBV4-1 to TRBJ2-3, with D tentatively TRBD1 or TRBD2 (5 bases each). The V gene lost 4 bases and the J gene lost 0 bases, with 29 bases spanning the gap. The CDR3 extends over 21 amino acids. The V gene's germline CDR1 is MGHRA and CDR2 YSYEKL. As DNA, the CDR3 is TGCGCCAGCAGCCTAGGCCCCGGTCGACCTAAAATCGGGACCAGCACAGATACGCAGTATTTT. This sequence encodes CASSLGPGRPKIGTSTDTQYF.

This sequence joins TRBV6-6 and TRBJ2-7, with 8 bases identical to TRBD1. CDR1 MNHNY and CDR2 SVGAGI come from the germline V gene (reference sequence). J lost 6 bases, V lost 2 bases, and 6 bases had no gene match. The CDR3 has 14 residues. The CDR3 protein is CASSYLQGTGEQYF. DNA of the CDR3: TGTGCCAGCAGTTACCTCCAGGGGACAGGCGAGCAGTACTTC.

This clonotype was seen a few times. The V and J genes are TRBV2 and TRBJ2-7, with D perhaps matching TRBD1 or TRBD2 (5 bases each). The length of the CDR3 is 12 residues. Trimming left V 8 bases short and J 0 bases short, with 8 bases between. The germline V gene has CDR1 SNHLY and CDR2 FYNNEI. CDR3 amino acids: CASAGSSYEQYF. The CDR3 DNA follows: TGTGCCAGCGCAGGGAGCTCCTACGAGCAGTACTTC.

At least ten counts were recorded for this clonotype. The genes are TRBV12-3 or TRBV12-4 and TRBJ2-7, with D perhaps TRBD1 or TRBD2 (5 bases each). V dropped 1 base and J dropped 2 bases, with 9 bases sitting between them. The CDR3 is made up of 14 amino acids. CDR3 sequence: CASSLEGRPYEQYF. CDR3 DNA sequence: TGTGCCAGCAGTTTAGAGGGACGGCCCTACGAGCAGTACTTC.

There are a few counts of this clonotype. J is TRBJ2-5 and V is TRBV20-1; possibly TRBD2 for D (5 bases). Germline V gene sequence: CDR1 DFQATT, CDR2 SNEGSKA (reference sequence). Trimming pared 1 base from V and 5 bases from J, leaving 20 bases between. This CDR3 is 16 amino acids long. The CDR3 DNA follows: TGCAGTGCTAGAGCGAGTTCTCGGGCTAGCCCCGAGACCCAGTACTTC. This encodes CSARASSRASPETQYF.

A few counts support this clonotype. The rearrangement links TRBV28 to TRBJ1-5; D is undetermined. The V gene's germline CDR1 is MDHEN and CDR2 SYDVKM. CDR3 length equals 11 residues. V gave up 5 bases and J gave up 9 bases, with 8 bases separating them. CDR3 bases: TGTGCCAGCAGTGCCCCATGGCCCCAGCATTTT. Translated: CASSAPWPQHF.

The table lists this clonotype with a few counts. The chain links TRBV9 to TRBJ2-3; D is uncertain. V shed 4 bases and J shed 0 bases, with 15 bases lying between them. Germline V CDR1 and CDR2: SGDLS, YYNGEE. CDR3 length: 16 residues. In DNA, the CDR3 is TGTGCCAGCAGCTCCCACCATATCGGGAGCACAGATACGCAGTATTTT. Its protein is CASSSHHIGSTDTQYF.

This clonotype has ten or more counts. The chain recombines TRBV2 with TRBJ2-7, with D possibly TRBD2 on 6 matching bases. The V end lost 3 bases, the J end lost 4 bases, and 10 bases lay between the germline ends. The length of the CDR3 is 13 residues. Germline CDR1 is SNHLY and CDR2 is FYNNEI. This chain's CDR3 is CASSDGGKYEQYF. The CDR3 DNA is TGTGCCAGCAGTGACGGGGGAAAGTACGAGCAGTACTTC.